The source of this T cell receptor (beta chain) is a study of blood T cell repertoires in COVID-19. Study-level information: Material from acute and convalescent COVID-19 was sourced from the United States, Italy and Spain. Nucleic acid was either cDNA or gDNA, and it came from T cells, B-cell-depleted T cells, or PBMCs.

Original methodology: Reference gene primer amplification in the assay estimated nucleated cell counts. Sequencing was performed with immunoSEQ multiplex PCR; in TCRdb, only in-frame clones are kept and a portion is missing. That table is the source of V, J and clone size, and D and trimming were worked out from the DNA. Of nearly 40,000 clones listed, about 80% are singletons. This CDR3 is 16 amino acids long. Per the germline V gene, CDR1 is LNHDA and CDR2 is SQIVND (reference sequence). J was trimmed by 8 bases and V by 7 bases; bases with no gene match: 15. Sequences were obtained from peripheral blood. This sequence joins TRBV19 and TRBJ2-1, with TRBD1 matching over 9 bases. The clonotype comes from an elderly man with active or convalescent COVID-19. CDR3 coding DNA: TGTGCCAGTACCCAACGGGGACAGGGAAATGATTATGAGCAGTTCTTC. This gives the protein CASTQRGQGNDYEQFF.